This TCR beta chain was captured by sequencing in a study of blood T cell repertoires in COVID-19. Study details: Samples representing acute and convalescent COVID-19 were sourced from the United States, Italy and Spain. Sources were T cells, B-cell-depleted T cells, or PBMCs; the material itself was cDNA or gDNA.

V was pared by 3 bases and J by 5 bases, with 8 bases of the junction left unmatched. The CDR3 extends over 15 amino acids. Per germline, CDR1 KGHSH and CDR2 LQKENI. Original analysis: Amplification of reference gene primers provided the estimated nucleated cell counts. The assay was immunoSEQ multiplex PCR, and TCRdb's table has in-frame clones only and misses some. That table is the source of V, J and clone size, and D and trimming were worked out from the DNA. The sample lists roughly 100,000 clones, 65% to 80% occurring once. What was sequenced was peripheral blood. This TCR was sampled from a man aged 70-80 years with active or convalescent COVID-19. The V call is TRBV18, the J call TRBJ2-7, with 9 bases identical to TRBD1. In nucleotides, the CDR3 is TGTGCCAGCTCACCGGTAGGGACAGGGCGCAACGAGCAGTACTTC. Its translation: CASSPVGTGRNEQYF.